This T cell receptor (beta chain) was sequenced during a study of blood T cell repertoires in COVID-19. Study information: Spain, Italy and the United States supplied samples that represented acute and convalescent COVID-19. Nucleic acid was either cDNA or gDNA, and it came from T cells, B-cell-depleted T cells, or PBMCs.

Per the original methods: Amplifying reference gene primers gave estimates of nucleated cell counts. Repertoires were generated with immunoSEQ multiplex PCR, while TCRdb's copy carries only in-frame clones and drops some. The DNA was the basis for D and trimming; V, J and clone size are from that table. The repertoire holds some 180,000 clones, with around 90% as singletons. This CDR3 is built from 15 residues. V lost 5 bases to trimming and J lost 11 bases; unmatched junction nucleotides: 11. CDR1 is LNHDA and CDR2 is SQIVND in the germline V gene (reference sequence). The chain recombines TRBV19 with TRBJ1-5; 11 bases agree with TRBD1. This clonotype originated in a man aged 35 to 55 with active or convalescent COVID-19. The sample taken for sequencing was peripheral blood. CDR3 sequence reads: CASSANRDRGLAQHF. The CDR3 bases are TGTGCCAGTAGTGCCAACCGGGACAGGGGGTTAGCCCAGCATTTT.